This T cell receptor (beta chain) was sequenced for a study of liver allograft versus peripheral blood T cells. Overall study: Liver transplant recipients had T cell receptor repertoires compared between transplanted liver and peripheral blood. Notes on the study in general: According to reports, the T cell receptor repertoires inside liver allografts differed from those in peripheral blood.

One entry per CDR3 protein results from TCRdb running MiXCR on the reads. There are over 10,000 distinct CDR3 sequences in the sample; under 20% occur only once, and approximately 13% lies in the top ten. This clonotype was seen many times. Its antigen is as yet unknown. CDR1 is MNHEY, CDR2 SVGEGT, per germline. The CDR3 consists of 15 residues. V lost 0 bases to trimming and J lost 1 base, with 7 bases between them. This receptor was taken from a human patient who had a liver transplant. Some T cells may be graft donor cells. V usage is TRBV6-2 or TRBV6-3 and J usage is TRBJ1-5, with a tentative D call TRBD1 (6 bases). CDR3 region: CASSYSGQSNQPQHF. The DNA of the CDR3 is TGTGCCAGCAGTTACTCAGGACAGAGCAATCAGCCCCAGCATTTT.